This paragraph reports one TCR beta chain. This entry belongs to a study of blood T cell repertoires in COVID-19. As for the study in general: PBMCs, B-cell-depleted T cells, or T cells were the source of the cDNA or gDNA that made up the material.

Everyone who took part was about 18 to 90 years old, and they came from fewer than 25 US areas. Cohort assignment relied on participant-reported clinical history. Recovered participants had two consecutive negative NP/OP PCR tests, healthcare professional clearance, or symptom resolution. Germline loops: CDR1 GTSNPN, CDR2 SVGIG (reference sequence). CDR3 length: 12 amino acids. Trimming shortened V by 0 bases and J by 10 bases, and 12 bases separated the two germline ends. TCRdb keeps only in-frame clones here, not all; method: immunoSEQ multiplex PCR. In the table there are 300,000 or so clones, 80% to 90% of which are singletons.

The sequenced sample was PBMCs or T cells enriched from blood (not recorded which). The chain uses TRBV30 and TRBJ1-1; D not resolved. The receptor was derived from a woman aged 18 to 35 who had recovered from COVID-19. The CDR3 nucleotides read TGTGCCTGGAGTGTACTCCGCGGTCCAGCTTTCTTT. Translation gives CAWSVLRGPAFF.